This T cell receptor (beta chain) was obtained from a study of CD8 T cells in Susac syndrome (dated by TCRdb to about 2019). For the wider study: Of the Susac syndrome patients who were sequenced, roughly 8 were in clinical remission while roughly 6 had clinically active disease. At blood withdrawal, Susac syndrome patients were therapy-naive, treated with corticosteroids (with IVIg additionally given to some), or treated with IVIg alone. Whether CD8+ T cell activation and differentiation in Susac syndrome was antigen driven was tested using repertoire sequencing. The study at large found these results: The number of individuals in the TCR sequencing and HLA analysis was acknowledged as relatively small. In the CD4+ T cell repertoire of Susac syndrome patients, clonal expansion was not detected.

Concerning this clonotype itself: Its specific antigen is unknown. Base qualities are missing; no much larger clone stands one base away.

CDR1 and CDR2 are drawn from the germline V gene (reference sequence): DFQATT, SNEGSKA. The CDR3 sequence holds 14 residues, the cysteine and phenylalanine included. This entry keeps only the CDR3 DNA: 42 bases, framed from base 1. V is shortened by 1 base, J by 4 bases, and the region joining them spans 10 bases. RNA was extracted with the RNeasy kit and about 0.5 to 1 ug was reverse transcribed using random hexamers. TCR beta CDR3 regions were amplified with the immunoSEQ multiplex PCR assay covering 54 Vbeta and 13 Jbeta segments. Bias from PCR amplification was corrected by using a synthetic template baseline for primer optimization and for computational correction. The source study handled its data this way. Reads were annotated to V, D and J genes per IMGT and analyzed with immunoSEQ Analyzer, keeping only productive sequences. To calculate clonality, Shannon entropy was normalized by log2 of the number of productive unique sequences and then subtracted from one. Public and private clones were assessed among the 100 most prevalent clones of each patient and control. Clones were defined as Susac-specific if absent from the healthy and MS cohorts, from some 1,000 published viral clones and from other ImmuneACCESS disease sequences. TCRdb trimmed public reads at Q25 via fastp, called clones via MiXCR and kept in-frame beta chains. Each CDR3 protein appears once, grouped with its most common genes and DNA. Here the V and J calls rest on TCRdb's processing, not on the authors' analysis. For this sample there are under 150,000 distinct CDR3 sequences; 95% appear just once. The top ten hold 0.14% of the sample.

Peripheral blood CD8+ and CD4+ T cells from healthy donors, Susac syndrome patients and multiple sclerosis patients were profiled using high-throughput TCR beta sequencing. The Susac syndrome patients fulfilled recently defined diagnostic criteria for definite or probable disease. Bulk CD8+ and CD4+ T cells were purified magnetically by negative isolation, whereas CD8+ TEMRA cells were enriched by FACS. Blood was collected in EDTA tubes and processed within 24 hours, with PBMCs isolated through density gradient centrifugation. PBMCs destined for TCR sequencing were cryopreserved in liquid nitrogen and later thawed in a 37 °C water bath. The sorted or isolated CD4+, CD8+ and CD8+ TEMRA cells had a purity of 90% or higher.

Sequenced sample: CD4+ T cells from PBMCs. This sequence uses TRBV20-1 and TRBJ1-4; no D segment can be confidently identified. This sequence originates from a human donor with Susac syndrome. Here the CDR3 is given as CSARAVAGNEKLFF. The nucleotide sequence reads TGCAGTGCTAGAGCTGTGGCCGGTAATGAAAAACTGTTTTTT.